The entry that follows covers one T cell receptor beta chain sequence. Its antigen is not known. Assay: immunoSEQ multiplex PCR; the TCRdb copy retains only in-frame clones and omits some. The profile covers 46,000 or so clones, with 91% appearing a single time and about 0.7% taken by the ten largest. The data were taken from a study of Tregs in tolerant kidney transplant recipients. Regarding the study as a whole: Validation in larger populations is needed because few patients were studied. The most relevant donor-specific Treg TCRbeta repertoire apparently came from expansion with activated donor B cells.

Germline CDR1 MGHRA, CDR2 YSYEKL. Trimming at V came to 0 bases and at J to 9 bases, leaving 10 bases not matched to a gene. The CDR3 has 17 amino acids. Unstimulated regulatory T cells (CD4+CD25+CD127-), CD4+CD25- non-regulatory cells, CD4 and CD8 cells were FACS-sorted from thawed PBMCs. Thawed PBMCs were rested overnight at 37°C with 150 to 200 IU/ml IL-2 before regulatory T cell sorting. The receptor's source is a human donor in good health. The chain carries TRBV4-1 and TRBJ2-2; 10 bases are shared with TRBD2. What was sequenced was Tregs from blood. CDR3: CASSQDVSLAGERELFF. The CDR3 DNA is TGCGCCAGCAGCCAAGATGTGTCGCTAGCGGGAGAGAGGGAGCTGTTTTTT.